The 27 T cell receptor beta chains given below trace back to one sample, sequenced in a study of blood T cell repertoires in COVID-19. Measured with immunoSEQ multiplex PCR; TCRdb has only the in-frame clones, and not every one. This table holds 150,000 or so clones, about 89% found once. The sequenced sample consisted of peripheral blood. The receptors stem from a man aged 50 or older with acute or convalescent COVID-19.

CDR3: CASSYSSLGGYEQYF. For the CDR3, the DNA is TGTGCCAGCAGTTACTCGTCCCTGGGGGGCTACGAGCAGTACTTC. This chain connects TRBV6-6 to TRBJ2-7; a possible D gene is TRBD2 (6 bases). The CDR3 is 15 amino acids. Per the germline V gene, CDR1 is MNHNY and CDR2 is SVGAGI (reference sequence). V lost 0 bases and J 3 bases, leaving 12 bases between the germline ends.

The CDR3 loop is CASSFSGSEQYV. The CDR3 DNA is TGTGCCAGCAGCTTTAGCGGCTCCGAGCAGTACGTC. The chain joins TRBV11-1 to TRBJ2-7, with D possibly being TRBD2 (6 bases). The CDR3 length is 12 residues. Deletions cut 3 bases from V and 6 bases from J, with 9 bases between. Germline V gene data show CDR1 as SGHAT and CDR2 as FQDESV (reference sequence).

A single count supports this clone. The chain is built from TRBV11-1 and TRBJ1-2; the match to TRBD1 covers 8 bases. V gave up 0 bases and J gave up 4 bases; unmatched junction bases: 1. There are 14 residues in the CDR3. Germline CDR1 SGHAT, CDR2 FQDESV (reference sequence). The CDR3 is CASSLAGTGYGYTF. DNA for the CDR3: TGTGCCAGCAGCTTAGCTGGGACAGGCTATGGCTACACCTTC.

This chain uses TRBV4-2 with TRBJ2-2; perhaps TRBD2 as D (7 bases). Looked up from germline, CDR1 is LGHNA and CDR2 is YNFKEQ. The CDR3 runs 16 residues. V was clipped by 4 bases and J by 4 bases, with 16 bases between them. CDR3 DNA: TGTGCCAGCAGCCCAACCGTACGGGGGGCCACCGGGGAGCTGTTTTTT. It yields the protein CASSPTVRGATGELFF.

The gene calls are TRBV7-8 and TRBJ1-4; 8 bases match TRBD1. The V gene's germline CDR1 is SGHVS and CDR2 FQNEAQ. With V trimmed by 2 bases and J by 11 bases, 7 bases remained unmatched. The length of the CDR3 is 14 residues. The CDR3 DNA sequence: TGTGCCAGCAGCTTATTAGCAGGGGGCCCGAAACTGTTTTTT. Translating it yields CASSLLAGGPKLFF.

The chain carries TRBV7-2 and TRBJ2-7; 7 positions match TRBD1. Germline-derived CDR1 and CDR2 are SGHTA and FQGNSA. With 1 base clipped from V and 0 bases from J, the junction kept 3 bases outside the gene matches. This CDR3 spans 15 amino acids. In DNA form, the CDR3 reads TGTGCCAGCAGCTTAGGGGCAGGGGGCTCCTACGAGCAGTACGTC. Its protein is CASSLGAGGSYEQYV.

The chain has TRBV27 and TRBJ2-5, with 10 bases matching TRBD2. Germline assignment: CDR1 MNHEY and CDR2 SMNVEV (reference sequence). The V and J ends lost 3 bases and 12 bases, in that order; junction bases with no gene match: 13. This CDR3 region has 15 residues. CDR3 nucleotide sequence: TGTGCCAGCAGTTTTAAAGCGGGGGGGCCCATTCGAGAGTACTTC. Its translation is CASSFKAGGPIREYF.

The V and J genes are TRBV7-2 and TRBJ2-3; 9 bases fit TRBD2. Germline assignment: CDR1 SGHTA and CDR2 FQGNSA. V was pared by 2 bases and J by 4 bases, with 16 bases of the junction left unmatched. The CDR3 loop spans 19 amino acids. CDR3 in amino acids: CASSLFAGGPRVGPDTQYF. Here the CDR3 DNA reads TGTGCCAGCAGCTTATTCGCGGGAGGGCCCAGGGTCGGACCAGATACGCAGTATTTT.

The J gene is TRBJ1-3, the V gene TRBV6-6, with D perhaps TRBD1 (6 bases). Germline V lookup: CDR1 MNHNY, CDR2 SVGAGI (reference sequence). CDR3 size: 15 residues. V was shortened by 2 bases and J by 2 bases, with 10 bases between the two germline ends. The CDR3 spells CASSYGSGAGNTIYF. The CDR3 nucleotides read TGTGCCAGCAGTTACGGATCAGGGGCTGGAAACACCATATATTTT.

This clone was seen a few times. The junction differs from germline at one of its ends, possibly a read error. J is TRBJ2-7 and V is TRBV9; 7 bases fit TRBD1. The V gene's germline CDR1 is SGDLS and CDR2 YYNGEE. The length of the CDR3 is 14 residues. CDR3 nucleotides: TGTGCCAGCAGCGCGGAATTTACCGGGACAGAGCTCGACTTC. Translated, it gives CASSAEFTGTELDF.

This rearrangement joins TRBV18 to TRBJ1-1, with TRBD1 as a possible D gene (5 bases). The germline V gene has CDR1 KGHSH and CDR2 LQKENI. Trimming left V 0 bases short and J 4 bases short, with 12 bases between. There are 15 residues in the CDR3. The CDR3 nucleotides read TGTGCCAGCTCACCACCCGTGGGAAGGGGCACTGAAGCTTTCTTT. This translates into CASSPPVGRGTEAFF.

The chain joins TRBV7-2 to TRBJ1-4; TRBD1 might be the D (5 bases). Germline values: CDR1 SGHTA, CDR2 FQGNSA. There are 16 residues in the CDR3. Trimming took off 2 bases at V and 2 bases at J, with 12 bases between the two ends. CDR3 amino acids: CASSLNAPGTNEKLFF. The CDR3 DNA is TGTGCCAGCAGCTTAAATGCCCCAGGGACTAATGAAAAACTGTTTTTT. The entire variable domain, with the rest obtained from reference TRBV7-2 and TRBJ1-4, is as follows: GAGVSQSPSNKVTEKGKDVELRCDPISGHTALYWYRQSLGQGLEFLIYFQGNSAPDKSGLPSDRFSAERTGGSVSTLTIQRTQQEDSAVYLCASSLNAPGTNEKLFFGSGTQLSVL.

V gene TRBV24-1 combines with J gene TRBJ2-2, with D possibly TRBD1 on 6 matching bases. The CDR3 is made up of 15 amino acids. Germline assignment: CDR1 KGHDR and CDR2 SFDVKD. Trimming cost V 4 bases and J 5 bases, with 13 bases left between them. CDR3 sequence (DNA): TGTGCCACCAGTGAGGTAACAGGGTTGACCGGGGAGCTGTTTTTT. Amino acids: CATSEVTGLTGELFF.

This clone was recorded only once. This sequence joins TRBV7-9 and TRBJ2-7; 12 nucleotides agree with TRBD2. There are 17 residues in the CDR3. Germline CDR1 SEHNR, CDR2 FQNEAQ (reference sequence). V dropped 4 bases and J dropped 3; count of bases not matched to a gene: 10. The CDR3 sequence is CASSYPKTSGSRYEQYF. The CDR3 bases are TGTGCCAGCAGCTACCCGAAGACTAGCGGGAGTCGCTACGAGCAGTACTTC. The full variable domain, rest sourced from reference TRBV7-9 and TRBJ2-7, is DTGVSQNPRHKITKRGQNVTFRCDPISEHNRLYWYRQTLGQGPEFLTYFQNEAQLEKSRLLSDRFSAERPKGSFSTLEIQRTEQGDSAMYLCASSYPKTSGSRYEQYFGPGTRLTVT.

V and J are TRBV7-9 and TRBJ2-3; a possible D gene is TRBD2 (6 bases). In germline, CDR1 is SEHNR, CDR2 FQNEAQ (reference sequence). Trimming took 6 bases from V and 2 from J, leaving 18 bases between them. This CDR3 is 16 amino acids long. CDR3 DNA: TGTGCCAGCAGTCCGCGCACTAGCCCACACACAGATACGCAGTATTTT. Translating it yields CASSPRTSPHTDTQYF.

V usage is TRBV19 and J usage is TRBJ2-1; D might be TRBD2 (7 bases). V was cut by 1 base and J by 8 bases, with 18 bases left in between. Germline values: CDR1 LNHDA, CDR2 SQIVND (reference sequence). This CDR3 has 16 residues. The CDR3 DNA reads TGTGCCAGTAGTATAGTGAGAGGGGGGGCCGTGGATGAGCAGTTCTTC. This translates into CASSIVRGGAVDEQFF.

The CDR3 reads CASSPLGQVIGELFF. The CDR3 nucleotides are TGTGCCAGCAGCCCCTTGGGACAGGTCATCGGGGAGCTGTTTTTT. V and J are TRBV27 and TRBJ2-2; 8 nucleotides line up with TRBD1. The CDR3 spans 15 residues. Germline V gene lookup returns CDR1 MNHEY and CDR2 SMNVEV (reference sequence). J lost 7 bases, V lost 6 bases, and 10 bases had no gene match.

The CDR3 DNA sequence: TGTGCCATCAGTGAGCGGGACAGGGGTGAAGAAAAACTGTTTTTT. Encoded protein: CAISERDRGEEKLFF. The chain carries TRBV10-3 and TRBJ1-4; 10 bases map to TRBD1. The CDR3 runs to 15 residues. J gave up 8 bases and V 2 bases, and 5 bases lay outside the gene matches. CDR1 ENHRY and CDR2 SYGVKD come from the germline V gene.

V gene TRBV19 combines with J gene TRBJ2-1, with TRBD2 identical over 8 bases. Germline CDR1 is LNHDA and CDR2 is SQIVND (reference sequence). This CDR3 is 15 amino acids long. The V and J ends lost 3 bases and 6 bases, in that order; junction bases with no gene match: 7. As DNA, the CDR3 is TGTGCCAGTAGTATCGGGGGGGGACCGGCCAATGAGCAGTTCTTC. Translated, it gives CASSIGGGPANEQFF.

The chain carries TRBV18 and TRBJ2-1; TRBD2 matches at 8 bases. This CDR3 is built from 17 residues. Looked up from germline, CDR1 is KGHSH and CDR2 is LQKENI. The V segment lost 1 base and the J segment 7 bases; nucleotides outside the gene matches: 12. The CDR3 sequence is CASSPRFSTIAGNEQFF. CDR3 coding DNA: TGTGCCAGCTCACCACGGTTTTCGACCATAGCGGGGAATGAGCAGTTCTTC. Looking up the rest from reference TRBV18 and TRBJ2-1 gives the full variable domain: NAGVMQNPRHLVRRRGQEARLRCSPMKGHSHVYWYRQLPEEGLKFMVYLQKENIIDESGMPKERFSAEFPKEGPSILRIQQVVRGDSAAYFCASSPRFSTIAGNEQFFGPGTRLTVL.

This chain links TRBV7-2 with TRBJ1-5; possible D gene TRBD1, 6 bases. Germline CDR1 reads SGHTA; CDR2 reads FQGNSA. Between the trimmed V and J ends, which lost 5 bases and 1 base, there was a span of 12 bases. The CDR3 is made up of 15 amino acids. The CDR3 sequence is CASSQLGQSNQPQHF. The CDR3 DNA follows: TGTGCCAGCAGCCAACTGGGACAAAGCAATCAGCCCCAGCATTTT.

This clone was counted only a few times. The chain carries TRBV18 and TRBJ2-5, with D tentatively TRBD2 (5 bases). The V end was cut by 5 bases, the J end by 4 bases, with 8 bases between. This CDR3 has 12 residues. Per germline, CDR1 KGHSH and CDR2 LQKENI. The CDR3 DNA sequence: TGTGCCAGCTCAACGGGAACAGAGACCCAGTACTTC. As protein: CASSTGTETQYF.

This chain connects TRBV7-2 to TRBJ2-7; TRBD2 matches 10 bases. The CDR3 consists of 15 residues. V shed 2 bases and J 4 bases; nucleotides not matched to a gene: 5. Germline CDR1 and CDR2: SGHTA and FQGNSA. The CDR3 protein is CASSLLAGASYEQYF. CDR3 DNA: TGTGCCAGCAGCTTACTAGCGGGAGCTTCTTACGAGCAGTACTTC.

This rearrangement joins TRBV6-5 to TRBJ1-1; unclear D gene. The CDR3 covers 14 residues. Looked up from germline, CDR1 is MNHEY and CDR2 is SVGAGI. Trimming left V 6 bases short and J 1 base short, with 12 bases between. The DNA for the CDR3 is TGTGCCAGCAGACTCCAACAGTGGAACACTGAAGCTTTCTTT. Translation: CASRLQQWNTEAFF.

The CDR3 spells CASSFSDGNYEQYF. CDR3 sequence (DNA): TGCGCCAGCAGCTTTTCCGACGGGAACTACGAGCAGTACTTC. The chain is built from TRBV5-1 and TRBJ2-7; tentatively, D is TRBD2 (5 bases). Germline lookup yields CDR1 SGHRS and CDR2 YFSETQ. The length of the CDR3 is 14 residues. V dropped 2 bases and J dropped 3 bases, with 12 bases sitting between them.

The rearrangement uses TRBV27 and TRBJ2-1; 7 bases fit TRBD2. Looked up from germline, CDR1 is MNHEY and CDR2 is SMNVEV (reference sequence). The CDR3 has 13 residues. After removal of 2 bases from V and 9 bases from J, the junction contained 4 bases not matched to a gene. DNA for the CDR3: TGTGCCAGCAGTTTACCGGGGAGGGGTGAGCAGTTCTTC. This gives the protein CASSLPGRGEQFF.

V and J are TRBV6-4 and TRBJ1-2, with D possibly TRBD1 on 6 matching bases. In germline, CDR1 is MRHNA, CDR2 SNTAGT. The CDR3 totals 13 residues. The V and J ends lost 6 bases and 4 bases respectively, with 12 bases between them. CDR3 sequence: CASSSGQFYGYTF. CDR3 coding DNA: TGTGCCAGCAGCTCCGGACAGTTCTATGGCTACACCTTC.